The rows below give T cell receptor beta chains drawn from one sample of a study of T-cell reconstitution after alpha-beta-depleted transplantation in children. MiXCR was run by TCRdb on the PCR reads, yielding one entry per CDR3 protein. This sample has roughly 570,000 distinct CDR3 sequences, with 27% found just once. Sequencing used PBMCs, obtained before TCRalphabeta/CD19-depleted stem cell transplant. The receptors stem from a boy in the first two years of life with Wiskott-Aldrich syndrome, due to receive a stem cell transplant. The CDR3 runs from the conserved cysteine through the conserved F or W. Fields, in order: clone size, J gene, V gene, D gene, CDR3 protein, CDR3 DNA. A D gene is named only where the DNA matches it firmly. Only part of the rows carry a size: once, few, many, or a class if the clone is expanded.

>few|TRBJ2-7|TRBV29-1|TRBD1
CSVGGQDSVSSGEQYF
TGCAGCGTTGGAGGACAGGACTCAGTTTCCAGTGGGGAGCAGTACTTC
>-|TRBJ2-2|TRBV4-1|TRBD2
CASSQVSGRDGELFF
TGCGCCAGCAGCCAAGTCAGCGGGAGGGACGGGGAGCTGTTTTTT
>-|TRBJ2-2|TRBV11-2|TRBD2
CASRGGLAVMTGELFF
TGTGCCAGCAGGGGGGGACTAGCGGTAATGACCGGGGAGCTGTTTTTT
>few|TRBJ2-5|TRBV12-3/TRBV12-4|-
CASSPRTTQETQYF
TGTGCCAGCAGTCCCCGGACTACTCAAGAGACCCAGTACTTC
>-|TRBJ1-3|TRBV11-2|-
CASIGMSGSGNTIYF
TGTGCCAGCATTGGGATGTCAGGATCCGGAAACACCATATATTTT
>-|TRBJ2-3|TRBV4-1|-
CASSQEGSGSSTDTQYF
TGCGCCAGCAGCCAAGAAGGGTCGGGCAGCAGCACAGATACGCAGTATTTT
>-|TRBJ2-7|TRBV28|-
CASSSQWVALSTYEQYF
TGTGCCAGCAGTTCCCAATGGGTGGCTCTAAGCACCTACGAGCAGTACTTC
>few|TRBJ2-7|TRBV20-1|TRBD2
CSARLAGDSSLYEQYF
TGCAGTGCTAGACTAGCGGGAGACTCTTCCCTCTACGAGCAGTACTTC
>few|TRBJ2-5|TRBV7-9|TRBD1
CASSVRGIIETQYF
TGTGCCAGCAGCGTCAGGGGGATTATAGAGACCCAGTACTTC
>-|TRBJ2-7|TRBV20-1|-
CSARVVNEQYF
TGCAGTGCTAGAGTGGTCAACGAGCAGTACTTC
>-|TRBJ2-1|TRBV25-1|-
CASSDTTGSNYNEQFF
TGTGCCAGCAGTGACACTACAGGGTCAAACTACAATGAGCAGTTCTTC
>-|TRBJ2-3|TRBV10-3|-
CAISEFVVDTQYF
TGTGCCATCAGTGAGTTTGTAGTAGATACGCAGTATTTT
>few|TRBJ1-1|TRBV4-2|-
CASSQDPQGNTEAFF
TGTGCCAGCAGCCAAGATCCGCAGGGTAACACTGAAGCTTTCTTT
>many|TRBJ1-1|TRBV7-2|-
CASSLGRLNTEAFF
TGTGCCAGCTCCTTGGGACGGTTGAACACTGAAGCTTTCTTT
>-|TRBJ2-1|TRBV20-1|-
CSAFSREQFF
TGCAGTGCTTTTTCTAGGGAGCAGTTCTTC
>few|TRBJ1-1|TRBV20-1|-
CSARDPAGVVTEAFF
TGCAGTGCTAGAGATCCGGCAGGGGTTGTCACTGAAGCTTTCTTT
>-|TRBJ2-2|TRBV5-1|-
CASTLGGGLDTGELFF
TGCGCCAGCACTCTGGGGGGCGGACTAGACACCGGGGAGCTGTTTTTT
>-|TRBJ2-2|TRBV27|-
CASSMTRLGLGELFF
TGTGCCAGCAGTATGACTAGATTGGGTCTCGGGGAGCTGTTTTTT
>many|TRBJ2-2|TRBV6-1|-
CASSEDEAINTGELFF
TGTGCCAGCAGTGAAGATGAGGCGATAAACACCGGGGAGCTGTTTTTT
>few|TRBJ2-7|TRBV5-1|-
CASSNGTAVDEQYF
TGCGCCAGCAGCAACGGGACTGCGGTGGACGAGCAGTACTTC
>-|TRBJ2-7|TRBV5-1|-
CASSLGWGFWEQYF
TGCGCCAGCAGCTTGGGCTGGGGGTTTTGGGAGCAGTACTTC
>few|TRBJ2-7|TRBV4-2|-
CASSQDLSGLSYEQYF
TGTGCCAGCAGCCAAGATCTATCCGGACTTTCCTACGAGCAGTACTTC
>-|TRBJ2-5|TRBV11-2|TRBD1
CASSRRQGAEETQYF
TGTGCCAGCAGCCGGCGACAGGGCGCGGAAGAGACCCAGTACTTC
>-|TRBJ2-1|TRBV6-1|-
CASREVSYNEQFF
TGTGCCAGCAGGGAGGTCTCCTACAATGAGCAGTTCTTC
>-|TRBJ2-3|TRBV18|TRBD2
CASSPPRLAGSTDTQYF
TGTGCCAGCTCACCCCCTAGGCTAGCGGGGAGCACAGATACGCAGTATTTT
>-|TRBJ1-1|TRBV6-6|-
CASSPYGNAEAFF
TGTGCCAGCAGCCCCTACGGGAACGCTGAAGCTTTCTTT
>few|TRBJ1-3|TRBV7-2|-
CASNPEYGNTIYF
TGTGCCAGCAATCCCGAGTACGGAAACACCATATATTTT
>few|TRBJ2-3|TRBV5-1|-
CASRPGSGGTDTQYF
TGCGCCAGCAGGCCGGGGTCCGGGGGCACAGATACGCAGTATTTT
>-|TRBJ2-7|TRBV5-1|TRBD1
CASSLGTGGNEQYF
TGCGCCAGCAGCTTGGGGACAGGTGGCAACGAGCAGTACTTC
>-|TRBJ2-1|TRBV20-1|TRBD2
CSSGVSSYNEQFF
TGCAGTAGCGGGGTGAGCTCCTACAATGAGCAGTTCTTC
>-|TRBJ2-5|TRBV5-5|TRBD1
CASSLWGTEETQYF
TGTGCCAGCAGCTTGTGGGGGACAGAAGAGACCCAGTACTTC
>-|TRBJ2-7|TRBV7-9|TRBD2
CASSLSGRDHEQYF
TGTGCCAGCAGCTTAAGCGGGAGGGACCACGAGCAGTACTTC
>-|TRBJ1-5|TRBV5-1|TRBD1
CASSLGPDRGVLQPQHF
TGCGCCAGCAGCTTGGGACCTGACAGGGGTGTACTTCAGCCCCAGCATTTT
>once|TRBJ1-3|TRBV5-1|-
CASSWGAEGNTIYF
TGCGCCAGCAGCTGGGGGGCGGAAGGAAACACCATATATTTT
>-|TRBJ2-1|TRBV7-2|-
CASSATGTLHSQFF
TGTGCCAGCAGCGCAACCGGGACTTTACATTCGCAGTTCTTC
>few|TRBJ2-5|TRBV4-1|TRBD2
CASSQGLAGLETQYF
TGCGCCAGCAGCCAGGGACTAGCGGGACTGGAGACCCAGTACTTC
>few|TRBJ2-1|TRBV7-9|TRBD1
CASSFKYRGSEYNEQFF
TGTGCCAGCAGCTTTAAATACAGGGGGAGTGAATACAATGAGCAGTTCTTC
>few|TRBJ2-1|TRBV4-2|TRBD2
CASSPGLAGLGQFF
TGTGCCAGCAGCCCGGGACTAGCGGGACTGGGGCAGTTCTTC
>-|TRBJ2-7|TRBV13|-
CASSFRGRAEQYF
TGTGCCAGCAGCTTCAGGGGCCGTGCGGAGCAGTACTTC
>few|TRBJ2-1|TRBV29-1|TRBD2
CSVEVPTSGKDEQFF
TGCAGCGTTGAAGTACCGACTAGCGGGAAGGATGAGCAGTTCTTC
>few|TRBJ2-5|TRBV4-1|-
CASSQDTGTWGETQYF
TGCGCCAGCAGCCAAGATACCGGGACCTGGGGGGAGACCCAGTACTTC
>-|TRBJ2-1|TRBV7-9|-
CASSLEGTQFF
TGTGCCAGCAGCTTAGAAGGGACCCAGTTCTTC